These 25 T cell receptor beta chains came from one sample sequenced in a study of blood T cells in healthy people across ages. A second about 6 to 12 cycle PCR used barcoded and J-beta primers. TCRdb reprocessed the 5' RACE reads with MiXCR, giving one entry per CDR3 protein. The sample gives 720,000 or so distinct CDR3 sequences, roughly 41% of which show up once; 25% to 30% is in the top ten. The specimen was blood. All receptors derive from a man at least 80 years old in good health.

This chain connects TRBV20-1 to TRBJ2-5; the match to TRBD2 covers 8 bases. Trimming cost V 4 bases and J 1 base; bases outside gene matches: 11. Germline CDR1 DFQATT, CDR2 SNEGSKA (reference sequence). The CDR3 contains 16 residues. CDR3 in DNA: TGCAGTGCTACCGGGTTAGCGGGGTCAACCCAAGAGACCCAGTACTTC. This encodes CSATGLAGSTQETQYF.

The chain joins TRBV24-1 to TRBJ2-3; 8 bases are shared with TRBD2. CDR1 KGHDR and CDR2 SFDVKD come from the germline V gene. The length of the CDR3 is 15 residues. V was pared by 4 bases and J by 2 bases, with 4 bases of the junction left unmatched. The CDR3 sequence: CATSERTSYTDTQYF. For the CDR3, the DNA is TGTGCCACCAGTGAGCGGACTAGCTACACAGATACGCAGTATTTT.

In its sample, this clonotype was seen many times. CDR3 nucleotides: TGCAGCGTCGTACGGGACTGGGGTCCCTATGGCTACACCTTC. It encodes CSVVRDWGPYGYTF. V is TRBV29-1 and J is TRBJ1-2; a possible D gene is TRBD1 (5 bases). V lost 6 bases to trimming and J lost 4 bases, with 18 bases between them. The CDR3 extends over 14 amino acids. Germline V gives CDR1 SQVTM, CDR2 ANQGSEA. The full variable domain, completed using reference TRBV29-1 and TRBJ1-2, is SAVISQKPSRDICQRGTSLTIQCQVDSQVTMMFWYRQQPGQSLTLIATANQGSEATYESGFVIDKFPISRPNLTFSTLTVSNMSPEDSSIYLCSVVRDWGPYGYTFGSGTRLTVV.

This chain joins TRBV6-5 and TRBJ1-6; D ambiguous. This CDR3 is built from 12 residues. The V end lost 4 bases, the J end lost 7 bases, and 5 bases lay between the germline ends. Germline V gene data show CDR1 as MNHEY and CDR2 as SVGAGI. The DNA of the CDR3 is TGTGCCAGCAGTTCCATCAATTCACCCCTCCACTTT. Its translation is CASSSINSPLHF.

The sample holds a few counts of this clonotype. The chain is built from TRBV15 and TRBJ2-5, with 8 bases lining up with TRBD2. Unmatched junction bases numbered 5, after V lost 1 base and J lost 4 bases. Germline CDR1 and CDR2: LNHNV and YYDKDF (reference sequence). The length of the CDR3 is 15 residues. The CDR3 loop is CATSRGSGSGETQYF. DNA of the CDR3: TGTGCCACCAGCAGAGGAAGCGGGAGTGGAGAGACCCAGTACTTC. The variable domain in full, with the rest retrieved from reference TRBV15 and TRBJ2-5, is DAMVIQNPRYQVTQFGKPVTLSCSQTLNHNVMYWYQQKSSQAPKLLFHYYDKDFNNEADTPDNFQSRRPNTSFCFLDIRSPGLGDTAMYLCATSRGSGSGETQYFGPGTRLLVL.

In its sample, this clonotype was seen a few times. This rearrangement joins TRBV14 to TRBJ1-5; TRBD1 might be the D (5 bases). The germline V gene has CDR1 SGHDN and CDR2 FVKESK. This CDR3 spans 13 amino acids. The germline V and J ends were trimmed by 4 bases and 7 bases, with 11 bases remaining between them. The CDR3 DNA reads as TGTGCCAGCAGCCCGACGGGGCCCCAGCCCCAGCATTTT. Protein: CASSPTGPQPQHF. The full variable domain, rest sourced from reference TRBV14 and TRBJ1-5, is EAGVTQFPSHSVIEKGQTVTLRCDPISGHDNLYWYRRVMGKEIKFLLHFVKESKQDESGMPNNRFLAERTGGTYSTLKVQPAELEDSGVYFCASSPTGPQPQHFGDGTRLSIL.

This chain links TRBV20-1 with TRBJ1-2; 9 bases fit TRBD1. V was pared by 6 bases and J by 0 bases, with 5 bases of the junction left unmatched. The CDR3 covers 14 residues. The germline V gene has CDR1 DFQATT and CDR2 SNEGSKA (reference sequence). CDR3 in amino acids: CSAKQGAPNYGYTF. The CDR3 DNA reads TGCAGTGCCAAACAGGGGGCCCCTAACTATGGCTACACCTTC.

As DNA, the CDR3 is TGCAGCGTGGGCGATGGGGGCAATCAGCCCCAGCATTTT. The encoded protein is CSVGDGGNQPQHF. This rearrangement joins TRBV29-1 to TRBJ1-5, with D uncertain. The CDR3 totals 13 residues. From germline, CDR1 is SQVTM and CDR2 ANQGSEA. With 6 bases removed from V and 2 bases from J, the gap between germline ends came to 11 bases.

This clonotype appeared many times. This chain connects TRBV6-2 or TRBV6-3 to TRBJ2-1; D not certain. V lost 2 bases and J 2 bases, leaving 10 bases between the germline ends. This CDR3 is built from 15 residues. Germline V gives CDR1 MNHEY, CDR2 SVGEGT. The CDR3 bases are TGTGCCAGCAGTTACGGCGGTTTTCCCTACAATGAGCAGTTCTTC. It translates to CASSYGGFPYNEQFF.

A word on this clonotype: A much more abundant neighbour one base away suggests this may be a read error. The chain recombines TRBV4-2 with TRBJ2-1, with no clear D. CDR3 length equals 14 residues. With 1 base removed from V and 7 bases from J, the gap between germline ends came to 11 bases. The germline gives CDR1 LGHNA, CDR2 YNFKEQ. CDR3 in amino acids: CASSQGVYLNEQFF. The DNA for the CDR3 is TGTGCCAGCAGCCAAGGGGTCTATTTGAATGAGCAGTTCTTC.

With regard to this clonotype: Being one base from a much bigger clone, this may be a read error. This chain uses TRBV20-1 with TRBJ1-6, with 7 nucleotides matching TRBD1. Germline loops: CDR1 DFQATT, CDR2 SNEGSKA (reference sequence). The CDR3 contains 13 residues. V shed 4 bases, J shed 7 bases, and the junction held 4 bases outside the gene matches. CDR3 sequence: CSANRDSNSPLHF. Written as DNA, the CDR3 is TGCAGTGCTAACCGGGACAGCAATTCACCCCTCCACTTT.

The genes are TRBV3-1 and TRBJ1-1; no clear D gene. This CDR3 has 12 amino acids. The V end lost 6 bases, the J end lost 1 base, and 6 bases lay between the germline ends. Germline loops: CDR1 LGHDT, CDR2 YNNKEL (reference sequence). In nucleotides, the CDR3 is TGTGCCAGCAGAGAGAAGAACACTGAAGCTTTCTTT. Residues: CASREKNTEAFF. The variable domain in full, completed from reference TRBV3-1 and TRBJ1-1, reads DTAVSQTPKYLVTQMGNDKSIKCEQNLGHDTMYWYKQDSKKFLKIMFSYNNKELIINETVPNRFSPKSPDKAHLNLHINSLELGDSAVYFCASREKNTEAFFGQGTRLTVV.

The chain links TRBV20-1 to TRBJ1-2, with TRBD1 identical over 9 bases. CDR3 size: 15 residues. Per the germline V gene, CDR1 is DFQATT and CDR2 is SNEGSKA (reference sequence). V was clipped by 3 bases and J by 3 bases; unmatched bases: 8. The CDR3 DNA reads as TGCAGTGCTAGGGACGGACAGGGGCTCTACTATGGCTACACCTTC. This codes for CSARDGQGLYYGYTF.

Note on this clonotype: The junction departs from germline at one end; a sequencing error may be responsible. The V and J genes are TRBV7-2 and TRBJ2-3; no firm D call. Germline CDR1 and CDR2: SGHTA and FQGNSA. This CDR3 has 15 amino acids. The DNA for the CDR3 is TGTGCCAGCAGCTTAGTAGGCGCAGGCACAGATAGGCAGTATTTT. Its protein product is CASSLVGAGTDRQYF.

This chain connects TRBV4-2 to TRBJ2-7; D possibly corresponds to TRBD1 (5 bases). CDR3 length: 18 amino acids. The V and J ends lost 0 bases and 2 bases respectively, with 20 bases between them. The germline gives CDR1 LGHNA, CDR2 YNFKEQ. The CDR3, as DNA: TGTGCCAGCAGCCAAGATTTAGGGGCTAGGTCCATTGCCTACGAGCAGTACTTC. Its protein is CASSQDLGARSIAYEQYF.

V and J are TRBV28 and TRBJ1-1, with D possibly TRBD1 on 5 matching bases. The V end was cut by 11 bases, the J end by 4 bases, with 23 bases between. Germline CDR1 is MDHEN and CDR2 is SYDVKM. The CDR3 has 15 residues. The CDR3 reads CASRRVQGRGTEAFF. The CDR3, as DNA: TGTGCCTCCCGTCGAGTCCAGGGCCGGGGCACTGAAGCTTTCTTT.

The V gene is TRBV27, the J gene TRBJ1-6; D is unresolved. Trimming removed 3 bases from V and 7 bases from J, with 10 bases in between. This CDR3 spans 14 amino acids. Germline V gene sequence: CDR1 MNHEY, CDR2 SMNVEV (reference sequence). The CDR3 is CASSLLRANSPLHF. CDR3 DNA: TGTGCCAGCAGTTTGTTGAGGGCGAATTCACCCCTCCACTTT.

The genes are TRBV3-1 and TRBJ2-1; D is unclear. Trimming pared 5 bases from V and 3 bases from J, leaving 26 bases between. The CDR3 extends over 19 amino acids. The V gene's germline CDR1 is LGHDT and CDR2 YNNKEL (reference sequence). The CDR3 sequence: CASSSKDQPWQVLYNEQFF. The DNA of the CDR3 is TGTGCCAGCAGCTCAAAAGACCAACCTTGGCAGGTCCTCTACAATGAGCAGTTCTTC.

In its sample, this clonotype was seen a few times. V is TRBV21-1 and J is TRBJ2-5; no check of the table's D call, TRBD2, against the DNA was made. Judging by the DNA end, TRBJ2-7 fits better; the J call may be wrong. TRBV21-1 is recorded as a pseudogene. The CDR3 has 17 residues. CDR3 residues: CASSNQFRRGGAYEQYF. The CDR3 DNA reads TGTGCCAGCAGCAACCAGTTCAGGCGGGGAGGAGCCTACGAGCAGTACTTC.

The chain's CDR3 is CASSLDGGLGTDTQYF. CDR3 bases: TGTGCCAGCAGCTTGGATGGGGGCCTTGGCACAGATACGCAGTATTTT. V usage is TRBV5-4 and J usage is TRBJ2-3; D is perhaps TRBD1 (6 bases). This CDR3 has 16 amino acids. In germline, CDR1 is SGHNT, CDR2 YYREEE (reference sequence). Trimming removed 0 bases at V and 1 base at J, with 12 bases between.

In its sample, this clonotype was seen once. The chain is built from TRBV12-3 or TRBV12-4 and TRBJ1-2, with 7 bases aligning to TRBD1. After removal of 6 bases from V and 1 base from J, the junction contained 8 bases not matched to a gene. CDR3 length: 15 amino acids. In nucleotides, the CDR3 is TGTGCCAGCAGCAATAGGGACAGACTTAACTATGGCTACACCTTC. This sequence encodes CASSNRDRLNYGYTF.

There are a few counts of this clonotype. This chain joins TRBV4-3 and TRBJ1-1; 9 bases align to TRBD1. The germline gives CDR1 LGHNA, CDR2 YSLEER. Trimming at V came to 0 bases and at J to 5 bases, leaving 4 bases not matched to a gene. The CDR3 covers 15 residues. Written as DNA, the CDR3 is TGCGCCAGCAGCCAAGATGGGACAGGGAGGACTGAAGCTTTCTTT. This encodes CASSQDGTGRTEAFF.

The rearrangement links TRBV9 to TRBJ2-5; 8 bases line up with TRBD1. The length of the CDR3 is 14 residues. With V trimmed by 7 bases and J by 1 base, 6 bases remained unmatched. Germline CDR1 SGDLS, CDR2 YYNGEE. The CDR3 spells CASGATGGQETQYF. The DNA for the CDR3 is TGTGCCAGCGGCGCTACAGGGGGCCAAGAGACCCAGTACTTC. The full variable domain, rest sourced from reference TRBV9 and TRBJ2-5, is DSGVTQTPKHLITATGQRVTLRCSPRSGDLSVYWYQQSLDQGLQFLIQYYNGEERAKGNILERFSAQQFPDLHSELNLSSLELGDSALYFCASGATGGQETQYFGPGTRLLVL.

The V and J genes are TRBV20-1 and TRBJ1-1, with TRBD1 as a possible D gene (5 bases). Germline V gene data show CDR1 as DFQATT and CDR2 as SNEGSKA (reference sequence). CDR3 size: 15 residues. Trimming stripped 2 bases from V and 4 bases from J, with 17 bases between. The CDR3 reads CSARPPTAAATEAFF. In DNA form, the CDR3 reads TGCAGTGCTAGACCCCCGACAGCGGCGGCCACTGAAGCTTTCTTT.

The chain combines TRBV6-1 with TRBJ1-1, with D possibly TRBD1 on 5 matching bases. The CDR3 sequence is 17 residues long. Germline CDR1 is MNHNS and CDR2 is SASEGT. The V and J ends lost 3 bases and 0 bases respectively, with 17 bases between them. The CDR3 DNA reads as TGTGCCAGCAGTGACCCCGACAGAAATAGGATGAACACTGAAGCTTTCTTT. It yields the protein CASSDPDRNRMNTEAFF.